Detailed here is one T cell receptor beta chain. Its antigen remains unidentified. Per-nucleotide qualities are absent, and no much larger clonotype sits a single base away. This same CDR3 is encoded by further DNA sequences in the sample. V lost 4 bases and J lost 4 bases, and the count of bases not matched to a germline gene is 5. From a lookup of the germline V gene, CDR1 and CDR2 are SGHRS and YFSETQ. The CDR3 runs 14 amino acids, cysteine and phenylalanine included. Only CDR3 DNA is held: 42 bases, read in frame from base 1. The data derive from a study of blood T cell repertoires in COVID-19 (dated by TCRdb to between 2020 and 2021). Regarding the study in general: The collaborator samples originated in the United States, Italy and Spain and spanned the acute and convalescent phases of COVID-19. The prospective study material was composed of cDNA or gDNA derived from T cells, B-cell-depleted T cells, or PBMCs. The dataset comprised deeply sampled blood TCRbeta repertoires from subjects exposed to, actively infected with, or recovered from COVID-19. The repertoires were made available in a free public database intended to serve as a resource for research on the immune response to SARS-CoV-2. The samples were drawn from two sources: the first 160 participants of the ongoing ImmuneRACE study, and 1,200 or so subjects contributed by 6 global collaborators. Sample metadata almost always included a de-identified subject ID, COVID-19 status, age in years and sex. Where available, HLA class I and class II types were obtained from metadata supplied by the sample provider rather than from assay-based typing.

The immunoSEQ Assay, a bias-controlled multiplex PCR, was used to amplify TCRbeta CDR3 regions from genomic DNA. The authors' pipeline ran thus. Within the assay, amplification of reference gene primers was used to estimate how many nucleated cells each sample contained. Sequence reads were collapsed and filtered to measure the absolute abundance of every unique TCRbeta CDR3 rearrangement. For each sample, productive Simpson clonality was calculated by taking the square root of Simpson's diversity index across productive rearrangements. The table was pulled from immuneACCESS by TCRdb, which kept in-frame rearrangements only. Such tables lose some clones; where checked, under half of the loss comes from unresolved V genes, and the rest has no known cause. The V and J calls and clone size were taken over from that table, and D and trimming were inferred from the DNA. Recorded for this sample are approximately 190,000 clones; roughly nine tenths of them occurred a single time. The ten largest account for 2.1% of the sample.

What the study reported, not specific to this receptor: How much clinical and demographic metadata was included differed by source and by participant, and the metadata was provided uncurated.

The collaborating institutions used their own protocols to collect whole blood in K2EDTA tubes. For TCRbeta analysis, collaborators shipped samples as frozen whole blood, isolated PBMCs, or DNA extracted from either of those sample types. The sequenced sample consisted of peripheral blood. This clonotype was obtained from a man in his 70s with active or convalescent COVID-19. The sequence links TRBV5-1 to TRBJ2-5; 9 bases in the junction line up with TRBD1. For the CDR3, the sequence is CASSLGQGRETQYF. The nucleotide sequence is TGCGCCAGCAGCCTGGGACAGGGTCGAGAGACCCAGTACTTC.